This T cell receptor (beta chain) was obtained from a study of cytomegalovirus exposure and HLA in healthy donors. General study points: In vitro, a few CMV-associated chains proved specific for CMV antigens.

With regard to this clone: What it binds is not known.

The V and J ends lost 7 bases and 3 bases, in that order; junction bases with no gene match: 10. The CDR3 covers 14 residues. Looked up from germline, CDR1 is SGHNT and CDR2 is YYREEE (reference sequence). This PCR relied on a set of 60 Vbeta primers and 13 Jbeta primers. Only in-frame clones appear in the TCRdb table, and some are missing; sequencing was by immunoSEQ multiplex PCR. The sample shows approximately 150,000 clones, roughly 79% of them seen only once. Sequencing was carried out using PBMCs. The genes are TRBV5-4 and TRBJ2-7; 7 bases are a match to TRBD1. The TCR was taken from a woman aged 40 to 50 in good health and CMV-seropositive. The CDR3 here is CASFLRDSNYEQYF. CDR3 DNA: TGTGCCAGCTTCCTCCGGGACAGCAACTACGAGCAGTACTTC. The full variable domain, completed using reference TRBV5-4 and TRBJ2-7, is ETGVTQSPTHLIKTRGQQVTLRCSSQSGHNTVSWYQQALGQGPQFIFQYYREEENGRGNFPPRFSGLQFPNYSSELNVNALELDDSALYLCASFLRDSNYEQYFGPGTRLTVT.